The rows below give T cell receptor beta chains drawn from one sample of a study of regulatory T cells in long-lasting Graves disease. TCRdb called the multiplex PCR reads again in MiXCR, with one record for every CDR3 protein. The sample lists 580,000 or so distinct CDR3 sequences; approximately 16% were seen once. This sample was shared with a second study, whose subject was T cells in Graves' hyperthyroidism and ophthalmopathy.

Here the sequenced sample was peripheral blood mononuclear cells (PBMCs), taken at new diagnosis, from a patient treated with antithyroid drugs. All receptors derive from a man aged 18 to 35 with Graves disease. The CDR3 runs from the conserved cysteine through the conserved F or W. The D gene is left open where the match is weak. Rows may omit the clone size; those that give it use once, few, many or a size class.

cdr3_length clone_size j_call d_call v_call cdr3_aa cdr3_nt
14 many TRBJ2-5 NA TRBV11-2 CASTLGLGAETQYF TGTGCCAGCACCTTAGGCCTGGGAGCTGAGACCCAGTACTTC
12 NA TRBJ2-1 NA TRBV5-8 CASSLGLPEQFF TGTGCCAGCAGCTTGGGACTTCCTGAGCAGTTCTTC
15 many TRBJ1-2 NA TRBV6-1 CASRCLAGCHYGYTF TGTGCCAGCAGGTGTTTGGCAGGGTGCCACTATGGCTACACCTTC
13 NA TRBJ2-1 NA TRBV6-1 CASEERRPNEQFF TGTGCCAGCGAAGAGCGGAGACCCAATGAGCAGTTCTTC
16 few TRBJ2-1 NA TRBV6-6 CASSYSGSGPRNEQFF TGTGCCAGCAGTTACTCGGGGAGCGGGCCTCGCAATGAGCAGTTCTTC
13 few TRBJ1-1 TRBD1 TRBV7-9 CASSFRDSTEAFF TGTGCCAGCAGCTTCCGGGACAGCACTGAAGCTTTCTTT
14 few TRBJ1-2 NA TRBV30 CAWSPLPSNYGYTF TGTGCCTGGAGTCCTCTCCCCAGCAACTATGGCTACACCTTC
16 NA TRBJ2-3 TRBD2 TRBV27 CASSQVAGVGTDTQYF TGTGCCAGCAGTCAAGTAGCGGGAGTTGGCACAGATACGCAGTATTTT
14 many TRBJ2-3 NA TRBV7-6 CASSRYGSTDTQYF TGTGCCAGCAGCCGATATGGTAGCACAGATACGCAGTATTTT
14 NA TRBJ2-7 NA TRBV19 CASSPRTKTYEQYF TGTGCCAGTAGTCCAAGGACGAAGACCTACGAGCAGTACTTC
16 few TRBJ2-2 NA TRBV11-1 CASRLGGAGNTGELFF TGTGCCAGCCGCTTAGGTGGGGCTGGGAACACCGGGGAGCTGTTTTTT
12 many TRBJ2-7 NA TRBV6-1 CASGQTWYEQYF TGTGCCAGCGGACAGACCTGGTACGAGCAGTACTTC
12 many TRBJ1-3 NA TRBV12-3/TRBV12-4 CASSPSGNTIYF TGTGCCAGCAGCCCCTCTGGAAACACCATATATTTT
12 many TRBJ2-5 NA TRBV20-1 CSALQRGETQYF TGCAGTGCCCTCCAAAGAGGGGAGACCCAGTACTTC
15 few TRBJ1-2 NA TRBV27 CASSLLAGINYGYTF TGTGCCAGCAGTTTACTGGCTGGAATTAACTATGGCTACACCTTC